The T cell receptor beta chain under discussion was sequenced for a study of blood T cell repertoires in COVID-19. Across the whole study: Italy, Spain and the United States were the sources of the convalescent and acute COVID-19 samples.

The table lists this clone with a count of one. In the original analysis: Amplifying reference gene primers gave estimates of nucleated cell counts. TCRdb's copy holds only in-frame clones and misses some; the assay was immunoSEQ multiplex PCR. That table supplies the V and J calls and clone size; D and trimming were determined from the DNA. The table has around 50,000 clones, roughly 87% seen once. Sequencing was done on a sample of peripheral blood. The receptor's source is a man aged 45-65 years with active COVID-19.

CDR3 region: CASSLGARGLSGANVLTF. In DNA, the CDR3 is TGTGCCAGCAGCTTAGGGGCCAGGGGGTTATCTGGGGCCAACGTCCTGACTTTC. The chain links TRBV7-2 to TRBJ2-6; TRBD1 matches at 7 bases. Germline CDR1 is SGHTA and CDR2 is FQGNSA. The trim removed 1 base at V and 1 base at J, leaving 7 bases unmatched. The CDR3 is 18 residues long.